This passage covers 4 T cell receptor beta chains from one sample sequenced in a study of CD8 T cells in ankylosing spondylitis. Using its own MiXCR run on the 5' RACE reads, TCRdb lists one record per CDR3 protein. The sample holds a few hundred thousand distinct CDR3 sequences; 18% are singletons and the top ten take around a third. Sequencing used blood, either unsorted or a sorted T cell fraction (not recorded which). All receptors derive from a male donor with ankylosing spondylitis or in good health (not recorded which).

This clonotype was observed a handful of times. This sequence joins TRBV12-3 or TRBV12-4 and TRBJ1-1; D remains ambiguous. The germline V and J ends were trimmed by 7 bases and 8 bases, with 11 bases remaining between them. The CDR3 consists of 11 residues. The CDR3 reads CASTVLGEAFF. The CDR3, as DNA: TGTGCCAGCACCGTACTGGGGGAAGCTTTCTTT.

This chain links TRBV28 with TRBJ2-5, with 8 bases aligning to TRBD2. Germline-derived CDR1 and CDR2 are MDHEN and SYDVKM. The trim removed 2 bases at V and 2 bases at J, leaving 4 bases unmatched. CDR3 length: 15 amino acids. Here the CDR3 DNA reads TGTGCCAGCAGTTTAATGCGGGAGGTTCAAGAGACCCAGTACTTC. This codes for CASSLMREVQETQYF.

This chain uses TRBV12-3 or TRBV12-4 with TRBJ1-5, with no clear D. The CDR3 runs to 13 residues. Trimming pared 3 bases from V and 0 bases from J, leaving 3 bases between. This chain's CDR3 is CASSFGSNQPQHF. The CDR3 bases are TGTGCCAGCAGTTTTGGTAGCAATCAGCCCCAGCATTTT.

The sample holds a few counts of this clonotype. V and J are TRBV27 and TRBJ2-7; weak D call: TRBD1 (7 bases). Trimming shortened V by 3 bases and J by 2 bases, and 11 bases separated the two germline ends. Per the germline V gene, CDR1 is MNHEY and CDR2 is SMNVEV (reference sequence). The CDR3 is 14 residues long. CDR3 in amino acids: CASSLGGQPYEQYF. Written as DNA, the CDR3 is TGTGCCAGCAGTTTGGGGGGACAGCCCTACGAGCAGTACTTC.